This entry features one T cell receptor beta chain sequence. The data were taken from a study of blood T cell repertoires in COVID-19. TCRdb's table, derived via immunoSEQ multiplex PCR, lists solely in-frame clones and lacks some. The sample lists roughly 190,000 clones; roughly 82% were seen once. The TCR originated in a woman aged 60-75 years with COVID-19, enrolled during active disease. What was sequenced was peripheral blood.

The chain's CDR3 is CASVEGTRISTDTQYF. Here the CDR3 DNA reads TGTGCCAGCGTTGAAGGGACTAGGATTTCCACAGATACGCAGTATTTT. This sequence joins TRBV2 and TRBJ2-3; TRBD2 matches 8 bases. Germline CDR1 SNHLY, CDR2 FYNNEI. The CDR3 is 16 amino acids. V trimming: 8 bases; J trimming: 2 bases; junction bases outside the gene matches: 12.